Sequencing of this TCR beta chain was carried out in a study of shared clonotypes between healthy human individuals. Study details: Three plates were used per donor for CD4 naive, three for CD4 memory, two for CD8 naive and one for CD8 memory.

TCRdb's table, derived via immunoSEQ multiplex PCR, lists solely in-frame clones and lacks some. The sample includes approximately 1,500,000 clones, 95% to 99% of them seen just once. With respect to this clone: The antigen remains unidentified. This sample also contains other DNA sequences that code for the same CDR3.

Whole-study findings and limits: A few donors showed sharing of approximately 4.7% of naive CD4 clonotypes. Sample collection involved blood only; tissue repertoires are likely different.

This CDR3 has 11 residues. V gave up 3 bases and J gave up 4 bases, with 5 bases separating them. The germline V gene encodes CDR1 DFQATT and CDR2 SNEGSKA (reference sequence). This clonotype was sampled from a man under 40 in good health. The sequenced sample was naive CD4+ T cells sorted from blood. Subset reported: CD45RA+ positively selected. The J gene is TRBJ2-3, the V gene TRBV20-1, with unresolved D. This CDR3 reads CSARPADTQYF. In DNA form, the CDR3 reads TGCAGTGCTAGGCCCGCAGATACGCAGTATTTT.